The rows below give T cell receptor beta chains drawn from one sample of a study of blood T cell repertoires in COVID-19. TCRdb keeps only in-frame clones here, not all; method: immunoSEQ multiplex PCR. The repertoire holds fewer than 300,000 clones, roughly 88% seen once, with 0.85% to 1% in the top ten. Sequenced sample: peripheral blood. Receptors were obtained from a human donor with COVID-19, enrolled during active disease. The donor label of this sample is uncertain. CDR3s include the opening cysteine and the closing phenylalanine or tryptophan. D genes are given only for firm matches. For some rows the clone size is stated as once, few or many, or as a class when expanded; others skip it.

d_gene: -; j_gene: TRBJ1-2; v_gene: TRBV6-5; abundance: -; CDR3nt: TGTGCCAGCAGTTATCATGGACAGAATGCTAACTATGGCTACACCTTC; CDR3aa: CASSYHGQNANYGYTF
d_gene: TRBD2; j_gene: TRBJ2-3; v_gene: TRBV4-3; abundance: -; CDR3nt: TGCGCCAGCAGCCAAGCACCTAGCGGCGGCACAGATACGCAGTATTTT; CDR3aa: CASSQAPSGGTDTQYF
d_gene: TRBD1; j_gene: TRBJ1-3; v_gene: TRBV28; abundance: -; CDR3nt: TGTGCCAGCAGGCGACAGGGCCCATACTCTGGAAACACCATATATTTT; CDR3aa: CASRRQGPYSGNTIYF
d_gene: -; j_gene: TRBJ2-7; v_gene: TRBV6-2/TRBV6-3; abundance: -; CDR3nt: TGTGCCAGCAGTATCCTTCGAGGGACCTACGAGCAGTACTTC; CDR3aa: CASSILRGTYEQYF
d_gene: TRBD1; j_gene: TRBJ1-4; v_gene: TRBV2; abundance: few; CDR3nt: TGTGCCAGCACCGACAGGGTAGTTTGGGAAAAACTGTTTTTT; CDR3aa: CASTDRVVWEKLFF
d_gene: TRBD1; j_gene: TRBJ1-5; v_gene: TRBV19; abundance: -; CDR3nt: TGTGCCAGTAGTATAGAACACGGACAGGGACTTCAGCCCCAGCATTTT; CDR3aa: CASSIEHGQGLQPQHF
d_gene: -; j_gene: TRBJ2-3; v_gene: TRBV7-2; abundance: -; CDR3nt: TGTGCCAGCAGCCCCAGGGCCATCACAGATACGCAGTATTTT; CDR3aa: CASSPRAITDTQYF
d_gene: TRBD2; j_gene: TRBJ2-1; v_gene: TRBV28; abundance: -; CDR3nt: TGTGCCAGCAGGAGACCTAGCGGGCTGCCCTACAATGAGCAGTTCTTC; CDR3aa: CASRRPSGLPYNEQFF
d_gene: -; j_gene: TRBJ1-2; v_gene: TRBV20-1; abundance: -; CDR3nt: TGCAGTGCTAGTCCCGTAAACTATGGCTACACCTTC; CDR3aa: CSASPVNYGYTF
d_gene: -; j_gene: TRBJ2-5; v_gene: TRBV5-4; abundance: -; CDR3nt: TGTGCCAGCAGCTTGAGGGGGGGCGAAGAGACCCAGTACTTC; CDR3aa: CASSLRGGEETQYF
d_gene: TRBD1; j_gene: TRBJ1-2; v_gene: TRBV25-1; abundance: -; CDR3nt: TGTGCCAGCAGTGAAACCGGGACAGGGGGCGCGAGAGGCTACACCTTC; CDR3aa: CASSETGTGGARGYTF
d_gene: TRBD2; j_gene: TRBJ2-7; v_gene: TRBV27; abundance: -; CDR3nt: TGTGCCAGCAGTTTATCCGGGACTAGCGGCTACGAGCAGTACTTC; CDR3aa: CASSLSGTSGYEQYF
d_gene: -; j_gene: TRBJ2-5; v_gene: TRBV7-2; abundance: -; CDR3nt: TGTGCCAGCAGCTTAGAGGGGCCTAGTGAGGAGACCCAGTACTTC; CDR3aa: CASSLEGPSEETQYF
d_gene: -; j_gene: TRBJ1-1; v_gene: TRBV4-3; abundance: -; CDR3nt: TGCGCCAGCAGCCAAGCACCCAGGGGACGGAACACTGAAGCTTTCTTT; CDR3aa: CASSQAPRGRNTEAFF
d_gene: -; j_gene: TRBJ1-1; v_gene: TRBV9; abundance: -; CDR3nt: TGTGCCAGCAGCGTAGGAGCGGAGAGTCAGGTTTTCTTT; CDR3aa: CASSVGAESQVFF
d_gene: TRBD2; j_gene: TRBJ2-7; v_gene: TRBV29-1; abundance: -; CDR3nt: TGCAGCGTTGAATGGGGGGGGAGCGAGCAGTACTTC; CDR3aa: CSVEWGGSEQYF
d_gene: -; j_gene: TRBJ1-2; v_gene: TRBV5-5; abundance: few; CDR3nt: TGTGCCAGCAGCTTGGCTTCGGAGAATGGCTACACCTTC; CDR3aa: CASSLASENGYTF
d_gene: -; j_gene: TRBJ1-2; v_gene: TRBV28; abundance: -; CDR3nt: TGTGCCAGCACTTTCCCGGGTGGCTACACCTTC; CDR3aa: CASTFPGGYTF
d_gene: TRBD2; j_gene: TRBJ2-5; v_gene: TRBV25-1; abundance: -; CDR3nt: TGTGCCAGCCGTTCCAGGACTAGCGGAGGGAGGGGAGAGACCCAGTACTTC; CDR3aa: CASRSRTSGGRGETQYF
d_gene: -; j_gene: TRBJ1-6; v_gene: TRBV25-1; abundance: -; CDR3nt: TGTGCCAGCAGTGAAGGCCAGGGGAGATCACCCCTCCACTTT; CDR3aa: CASSEGQGRSPLHF
d_gene: -; j_gene: TRBJ1-2; v_gene: TRBV28; abundance: -; CDR3nt: TGTGCCAGCAGTTTATTATCGGCGGTCGTTAACTATGGCTACACCTTC; CDR3aa: CASSLLSAVVNYGYTF
d_gene: -; j_gene: TRBJ1-1; v_gene: TRBV28; abundance: -; CDR3nt: TGTGCCAGCAGAAACTACGGGACCGGGGGGCACACTGAAGCTTTCTTT; CDR3aa: CASRNYGTGGHTEAFF
d_gene: -; j_gene: TRBJ2-1; v_gene: TRBV7-2; abundance: -; CDR3nt: TGTGCCAGCAGCCTTGCCGCGGGCGGACTGGAGTTCTTC; CDR3aa: CASSLAAGGLEFF
d_gene: -; j_gene: TRBJ1-1; v_gene: TRBV28; abundance: few; CDR3nt: TGTGCCAGCAGGGGGCGAAAGAACACTGAAGCTTTCTTT; CDR3aa: CASRGRKNTEAFF
d_gene: TRBD1; j_gene: TRBJ2-7; v_gene: TRBV30; abundance: -; CDR3nt: TGTGCCTGTGGACAGGGAGGTCCCCCGTGGTACTTC; CDR3aa: CACGQGGPPWYF
d_gene: TRBD1; j_gene: TRBJ2-7; v_gene: TRBV5-8; abundance: once; CDR3nt: TGTGCCAGCAGTAGTCGACAGGGATATGGCGAGCAGTACTTC; CDR3aa: CASSSRQGYGEQYF
d_gene: -; j_gene: TRBJ1-6; v_gene: TRBV19; abundance: -; CDR3nt: TGTGCCAGTAGTACCCCGAACAGGGCCGTCGGTTCACCCCTCCACTTT; CDR3aa: CASSTPNRAVGSPLHF
d_gene: TRBD2; j_gene: TRBJ2-5; v_gene: TRBV3-1/TRBV3-2; abundance: -; CDR3nt: TGTGCCAGCAGCCCAGGGACTAGCGGGAGCCCAGAGACCCAGTACTTC; CDR3aa: CASSPGTSGSPETQYF
d_gene: -; j_gene: TRBJ2-7; v_gene: TRBV11-2; abundance: -; CDR3nt: TGTGCCAGCAGCTTAATGCGCGGAACGTACGAGCAGTACTTC; CDR3aa: CASSLMRGTYEQYF
d_gene: -; j_gene: TRBJ1-5; v_gene: TRBV19; abundance: -; CDR3nt: TGTGCCAGTAGTAGTGTGGAAAGGGGGAATCAGCCCCAGCATTTT; CDR3aa: CASSSVERGNQPQHF
d_gene: -; j_gene: TRBJ2-2; v_gene: TRBV7-9; abundance: -; CDR3nt: TGTGCCAGCAGCTTAGGGATGGGAGTGTACGCCGGGGAGCTGTTTTTT; CDR3aa: CASSLGMGVYAGELFF
d_gene: TRBD1; j_gene: TRBJ2-3; v_gene: TRBV6-2/TRBV6-3; abundance: -; CDR3nt: TGTGCCAGCAGTCTCCTTGGGACAGGGGCGCGAGATACGCAGTATTTT; CDR3aa: CASSLLGTGARDTQYF
d_gene: TRBD1; j_gene: TRBJ1-1; v_gene: TRBV28; abundance: -; CDR3nt: TGTGCCAGCAGCCGATTCGGACAGGGTAGGACTGAAGCTTTCTTT; CDR3aa: CASSRFGQGRTEAFF
d_gene: -; j_gene: TRBJ2-3; v_gene: TRBV7-6; abundance: -; CDR3nt: TGTGCCAGCAGCCGCACACGGGGGACCACAGATACGCAGTATTTT; CDR3aa: CASSRTRGTTDTQYF
d_gene: -; j_gene: TRBJ1-2; v_gene: TRBV6-5; abundance: -; CDR3nt: TGTGCCAGCAGTTACAGCGGGGGCCGCTATGGCTACACCTTC; CDR3aa: CASSYSGGRYGYTF
d_gene: TRBD1; j_gene: TRBJ1-1; v_gene: TRBV10-3; abundance: -; CDR3nt: TGTGCCATCAGGGGGACAGGGGCCTCTGAAGCTTTCTTT; CDR3aa: CAIRGTGASEAFF
d_gene: -; j_gene: TRBJ2-1; v_gene: TRBV9; abundance: -; CDR3nt: TGTGCCAGCAGCGAATACTTAGCGTCCAGCTCCTACAATGAGCAGTTCTTC; CDR3aa: CASSEYLASSSYNEQFF
d_gene: -; j_gene: TRBJ2-3; v_gene: TRBV5-6; abundance: -; CDR3nt: TGTGCCAGCAGCACAGGCCCGGATACGCAGTATTTT; CDR3aa: CASSTGPDTQYF
d_gene: -; j_gene: TRBJ2-2; v_gene: TRBV7-9; abundance: once; CDR3nt: TGTGCCAGCAGCTCCCCGTGGGGGACTTCGAACACCGGGGAGCTGTTTTTT; CDR3aa: CASSSPWGTSNTGELFF
d_gene: -; j_gene: TRBJ2-5; v_gene: TRBV28; abundance: -; CDR3nt: TGTGCCAGCAGTTGGCGAGAGCGGCCCCAAGAGACCCAGTACTTC; CDR3aa: CASSWRERPQETQYF
d_gene: -; j_gene: TRBJ1-5; v_gene: TRBV29-1; abundance: once; CDR3nt: TGCAGCGTCCGTACAGGGCTCAATCAGCCCCAGCATTTT; CDR3aa: CSVRTGLNQPQHF
d_gene: -; j_gene: TRBJ1-4; v_gene: TRBV19; abundance: -; CDR3nt: TGTGCCAGTAGTATCTCGGCCGGGGTAGGTGAAAAACTGTTTTTT; CDR3aa: CASSISAGVGEKLFF
d_gene: TRBD1; j_gene: TRBJ1-1; v_gene: TRBV11-3; abundance: -; CDR3nt: TGTGCCAGCAGCTTAGGGACAGGGAGGTTAGTAGAAGCTTTCTTT; CDR3aa: CASSLGTGRLVEAFF
d_gene: -; j_gene: TRBJ1-1; v_gene: TRBV19; abundance: -; CDR3nt: TGTGCCAGTAGTATCAGTACAGTGAACACTGAAGCTTTCTTT; CDR3aa: CASSISTVNTEAFF
d_gene: -; j_gene: TRBJ1-5; v_gene: TRBV19; abundance: -; CDR3nt: TGTGCCAGTAATCCTCTTAGGCAGGGAGGGAATCAGCCCCAGCATTTT; CDR3aa: CASNPLRQGGNQPQHF
d_gene: -; j_gene: TRBJ2-5; v_gene: TRBV27; abundance: -; CDR3nt: TGTGCCAGCAGTTCTCGGGGAATGGTGGTCGACCAGTACTTC; CDR3aa: CASSSRGMVVDQYF
d_gene: -; j_gene: TRBJ1-5; v_gene: TRBV19; abundance: -; CDR3nt: TGTGCCAGTAGTATAGATCACGAGTCCAGGTTCGGCAATCAGCCCCAGCATTTT; CDR3aa: CASSIDHESRFGNQPQHF
d_gene: -; j_gene: TRBJ1-4; v_gene: TRBV30; abundance: -; CDR3nt: TGTGCCTGGAGTGGTAGGAGGGAGGAAAAACTGTTTTTT; CDR3aa: CAWSGRREEKLFF
d_gene: -; j_gene: TRBJ1-1; v_gene: TRBV7-2; abundance: -; CDR3nt: TGTGCCAGCAGCTTAGACGGCGGACAACTCAACCCTGAAGCTTTCTTT; CDR3aa: CASSLDGGQLNPEAFF
d_gene: TRBD1; j_gene: TRBJ2-4; v_gene: TRBV6-1; abundance: -; CDR3nt: TGTGCCAGCAGTGAAGAAGGGACAGGGGTAAAAAACATTCAGTACTTC; CDR3aa: CASSEEGTGVKNIQYF
d_gene: -; j_gene: TRBJ2-7; v_gene: TRBV2; abundance: -; CDR3nt: TGTGCCAGCAGTAGGTCTCGAGAGGGCAGCACCTACGAGCAGTACTTC; CDR3aa: CASSRSREGSTYEQYF
d_gene: -; j_gene: TRBJ2-3; v_gene: TRBV12-5; abundance: few; CDR3nt: TGTGCTAGTGGTTGGGGACTGGAGATGACAGATACGCAGTATTTT; CDR3aa: CASGWGLEMTDTQYF
d_gene: TRBD1; j_gene: TRBJ1-6; v_gene: TRBV25-1; abundance: -; CDR3nt: TGTGCCAGCAGAAATTCCGGGACAGGTGATTCACCCCTCCACTTT; CDR3aa: CASRNSGTGDSPLHF